This TCR beta chain was sequenced in a study of T cell responses to AZD1222 COVID-19 vaccine (dated by TCRdb to 2020 to 2023). Notes on the research overall: A total of 233 trial participants underwent TCR sequencing, of whom 200 to 220 received two doses of AZD1222 and about 25 received two doses of the MenACWY control vaccine. Trial participants were enrolled by age into 18-55, 56-69 and 70-plus year subgroups, with 148, 28 and 57 TCR-sequenced participants respectively. On the study overall, not on this receptor specifically: Spike-specific TCR breadth and depth rose significantly after two AZD1222 doses compared with day 0 and with MenACWY recipients. In the small 56-69-year group, the increase in depth fell short of significance, most likely because of low power. Participants were mostly white British, with more females than males. The authors suggested clonal diversity may have been underestimated. Vaccine-associated CD4 TCRs spanned the whole spike protein, with dominant responses in regions 160-218 and 743-854. Reportedly, close to half of the unique spike-specific TCRs recognized epitopes lying outside the regions that are mutated in the B.1.351 and B.1.1.7 variants. No day 14 peak-response samples were available, so repertoires were characterized only after the peak T cell response. Only six or seven AZD1222 recipients were SARS-CoV-2 seropositive at baseline, limiting conclusions about previously exposed vaccinees.

Concerning this clone: It lacks a known antigen. The input lacks base qualities; no much larger clone sits a single base away.

Reading the label with the study, this specimen's time point is: about 28 days (+/-7) after the second vaccine dose. AZD1222 recipients with second doses at about 4 weeks or about 12 weeks were pooled, because spike-specific TCR depth and breadth did not differ between schedules. Vaccinee samples were obtained from the UK trials COV001 and COV002, which included a single-blind randomized controlled phase 2/3 trial of AZD1222 (ChAdOx1 nCoV-19) in healthy adults. Trial participant PBMC samples were collected at day 0 and day 28 after the second dose for TCRbeta chain sequencing. Sequences MNHEY (CDR1) and SMNVEV (CDR2) are obtained from the germline V gene (reference sequence). Counted from cysteine to phenylalanine, this CDR3 has 16 amino acids. CDR3 DNA is the only sequence kept; it has 48 bases, read in frame from the first base. The V end loses 7 bases and the J end loses 8 bases, and a stretch of 26 bases separates them.

The CDR3 regions of human TCRbeta chains were analyzed by immunosequencing. The study's own analysis went as follows. Repertoire TCRs were matched against a reference library of SARS-CoV-2-specific TCRs generated with the MIRA antigen-specificity platform. Breadth was defined as the fraction of unique TCRs that were SARS-CoV-2-associated. Depth was defined as the fraction of total T cells that were SARS-CoV-2-associated. Using the MIRA data, each spike-specific TCR was mapped to the spike region that the TCR reacts to and placed in a CD4 or CD8 class. Log10-transformed breadth and depth values were compared by one-way ANOVA with Sidak's multiple comparisons tests. TCRdb limited this immuneACCESS table to in-frame rearrangements with V and J called. A share of clones is missing; checked studies link under half to unresolved V genes, and the rest is unexplained. V, J and clone size derive from that table, while D and trimming were established from the DNA sequence. Across this sample there are about 77,000 clones, with more than 90% seen only once. 4.7% of the sample goes to the ten largest clones.

Sample: peripheral blood, taken 28 days after the second AZD1222 dose. This clonotype originated in an adult who received the AZD1222 COVID-19 vaccine. The chain is made from TRBV27 and TRBJ1-2; the D gene is possibly TRBD1, with 6 bases matching. The DNA is as follows: TGTGCCAGCACCCCAGCCCTCCTCTACAGGGAGGGGGGCTACACCTTC. Translated, this is CASTPALLYREGGYTF.